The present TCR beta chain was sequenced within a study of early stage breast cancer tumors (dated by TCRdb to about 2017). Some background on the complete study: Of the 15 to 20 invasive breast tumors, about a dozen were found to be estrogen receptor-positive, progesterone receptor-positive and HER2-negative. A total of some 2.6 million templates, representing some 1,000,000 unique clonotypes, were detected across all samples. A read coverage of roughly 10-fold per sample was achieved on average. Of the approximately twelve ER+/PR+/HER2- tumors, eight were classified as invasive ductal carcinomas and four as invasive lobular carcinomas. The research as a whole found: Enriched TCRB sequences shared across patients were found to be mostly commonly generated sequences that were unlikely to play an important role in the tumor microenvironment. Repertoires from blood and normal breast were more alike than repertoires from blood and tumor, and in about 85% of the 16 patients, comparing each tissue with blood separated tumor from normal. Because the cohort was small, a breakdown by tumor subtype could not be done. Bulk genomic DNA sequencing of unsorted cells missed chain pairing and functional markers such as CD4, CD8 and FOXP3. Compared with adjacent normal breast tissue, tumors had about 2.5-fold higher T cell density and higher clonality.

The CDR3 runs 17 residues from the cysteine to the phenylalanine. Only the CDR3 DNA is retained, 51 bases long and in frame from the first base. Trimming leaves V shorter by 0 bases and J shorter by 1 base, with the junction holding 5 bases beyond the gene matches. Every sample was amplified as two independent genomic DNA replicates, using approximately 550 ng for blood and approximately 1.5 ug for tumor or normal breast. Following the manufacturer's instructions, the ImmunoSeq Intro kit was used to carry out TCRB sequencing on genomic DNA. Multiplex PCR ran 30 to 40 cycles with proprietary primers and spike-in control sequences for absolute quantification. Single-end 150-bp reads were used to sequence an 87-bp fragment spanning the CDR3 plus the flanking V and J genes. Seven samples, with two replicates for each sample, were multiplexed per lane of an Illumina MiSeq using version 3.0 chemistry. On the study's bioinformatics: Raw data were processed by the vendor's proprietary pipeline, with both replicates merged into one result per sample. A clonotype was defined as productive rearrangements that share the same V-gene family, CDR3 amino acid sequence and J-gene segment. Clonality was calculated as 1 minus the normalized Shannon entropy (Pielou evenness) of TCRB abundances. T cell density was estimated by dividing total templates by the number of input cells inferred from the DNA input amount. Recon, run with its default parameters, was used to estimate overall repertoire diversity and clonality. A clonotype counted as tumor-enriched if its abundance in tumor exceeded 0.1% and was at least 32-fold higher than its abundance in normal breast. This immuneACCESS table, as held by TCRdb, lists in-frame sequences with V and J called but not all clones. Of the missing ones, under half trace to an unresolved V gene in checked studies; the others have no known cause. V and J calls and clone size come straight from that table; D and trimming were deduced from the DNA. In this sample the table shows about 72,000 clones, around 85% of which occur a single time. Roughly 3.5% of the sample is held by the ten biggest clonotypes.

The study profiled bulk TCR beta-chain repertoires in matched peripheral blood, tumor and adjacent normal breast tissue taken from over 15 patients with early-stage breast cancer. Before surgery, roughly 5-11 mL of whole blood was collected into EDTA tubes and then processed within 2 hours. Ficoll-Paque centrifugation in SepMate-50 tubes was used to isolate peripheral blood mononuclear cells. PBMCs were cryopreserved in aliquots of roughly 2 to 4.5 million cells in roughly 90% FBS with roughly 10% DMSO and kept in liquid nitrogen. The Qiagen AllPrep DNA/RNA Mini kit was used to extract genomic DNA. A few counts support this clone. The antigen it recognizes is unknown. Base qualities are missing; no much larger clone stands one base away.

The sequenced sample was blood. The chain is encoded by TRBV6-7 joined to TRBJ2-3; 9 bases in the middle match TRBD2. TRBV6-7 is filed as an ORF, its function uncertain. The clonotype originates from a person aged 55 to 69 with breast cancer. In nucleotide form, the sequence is TGTGCCAGCAGTTACTCAGTAGCGGGGGAGGGCACAGATACGCAGTATTTT. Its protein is CASSYSVAGEGTDTQYF.